The source of this T cell receptor (beta chain) is a study of T-cell memory formation after mild COVID-19. Study-wide findings and caveats: Day 15 to 85 contracting clones showed balanced CD4/CD8; day 15 to 37 expanders favored CD4+. There were some responding clones in pre-infection memory, which suggested that cross-reactive memory had joined.

Each CDR3 protein is one row after TCRdb ran MiXCR on the 5' RACE reads. The sample shows 75,000 to 95,000 distinct CDR3 sequences, approximately 13% of them seen only once. As to this clonotype: Its antigen remains unknown.

Germline V gene sequence: CDR1 GTSNPN, CDR2 SVGIG (reference sequence). The V segment lost 3 bases and the J segment 4 bases; nucleotides outside the gene matches: 3. The CDR3 covers 13 residues. This receptor was taken from an adult woman who had mild COVID-19 (a few samples of this study predate the infection). Cell type and time point are not known. Sample: PBMCs or a T cell subset sorted from them (not recorded which). V usage is TRBV30 and J usage is TRBJ1-1; TRBD1 matches at 9 bases. The CDR3 DNA reads as TGTGCCTGGAGGGGACAGGGACCCACTGAAGCTTTCTTT. Protein: CAWRGQGPTEAFF.